What follows are 15 T cell receptor beta chains derived from one specimen sequenced in a study of blood T cell repertoires in COVID-19. The repertoire was sequenced with immunoSEQ multiplex PCR; TCRdb's copy has only in-frame clones and lacks some. This sample has roughly 150,000 clones, with around 87% found just once. The sequencing input was peripheral blood. Every receptor here comes from a woman between 65 and 79 years old with COVID-19, enrolled during active disease.

The chain carries TRBV18 and TRBJ2-5, with D perhaps matching TRBD1 (6 bases). The CDR3 has 16 amino acids. The germline gives CDR1 KGHSH, CDR2 LQKENI. Deletions cut 3 bases from V and 5 bases from J, with 19 bases between. For the CDR3, the DNA is TGTGCCAGCTCACCCGATATGCTTGTGGGGGCCGAGACCCAGTACTTC. Its protein product is CASSPDMLVGAETQYF. Full variable domain (remainder filled in from reference TRBV18 and TRBJ2-5): NAGVMQNPRHLVRRRGQEARLRCSPMKGHSHVYWYRQLPEEGLKFMVYLQKENIIDESGMPKERFSAEFPKEGPSILRIQQVVRGDSAAYFCASSPDMLVGAETQYFGPGTRLLVL.

This rearrangement joins TRBV10-3 to TRBJ2-1; possible D gene TRBD2, 5 bases. Germline V CDR1 and CDR2: ENHRY, SYGVKD. V was clipped by 3 bases and J by 4 bases, with 10 bases between them. The CDR3 is made up of 14 amino acids. The CDR3 DNA follows: TGTGCCATCAGTGAACTAGAAGGGTACAATGAGCAGTTCTTC. Encoded protein: CAISELEGYNEQFF.

The chain is built from TRBV19 and TRBJ2-1, with D possibly matching TRBD1 (5 bases). The CDR3 extends over 16 amino acids. Germline-derived CDR1 and CDR2 are LNHDA and SQIVND (reference sequence). V gave up 0 bases and J gave up 7 bases, with 16 bases separating them. The CDR3 loop is CASSIDQGVRVNEQFF. Here the CDR3 DNA reads TGTGCCAGTAGTATAGATCAAGGGGTAAGAGTGAATGAGCAGTTCTTC.

This chain uses TRBV4-2 with TRBJ1-3; TRBD1 might be the D (5 bases). The V and J ends lost 3 bases and 0 bases respectively, with 12 bases between them. This CDR3 has 16 amino acids. The germline CDR1 and CDR2 sequences are LGHNA and YNFKEQ. The CDR3 protein is CASSHLIDSSGNTIYF. The CDR3 region has the DNA TGTGCCAGCAGCCATCTTATAGACAGCTCTGGAAACACCATATATTTT.

V gene TRBV24-1 combines with J gene TRBJ2-1; 10 bases fit TRBD1. Germline assignment: CDR1 KGHDR and CDR2 SFDVKD. Trimming removed 3 bases from V and 2 bases from J; junction bases left unmatched: 3. The CDR3 totals 16 residues. CDR3: CATSDPGTGAYNEQFF. For the CDR3, the DNA is TGTGCCACCAGTGATCCGGGGACAGGGGCCTACAATGAGCAGTTCTTC.

The chain recombines TRBV5-1 with TRBJ1-1; 9 bases map to TRBD1. J lost 0 bases, V lost 2 bases, and 5 bases had no gene match. The CDR3 has 16 residues. Looked up from germline, CDR1 is SGHRS and CDR2 is YFSETQ. CDR3 DNA sequence: TGCGCCAGCAGCTTTAGACAGGGGGGGATGAACACTGAAGCTTTCTTT. Amino acids: CASSFRQGGMNTEAFF.

This sequence joins TRBV11-2 and TRBJ1-6; 10 bases align to TRBD1. The CDR3 length is 16 residues. With 3 bases clipped from V and 7 bases from J, the junction kept 6 bases outside the gene matches. CDR1 is SGHAT, CDR2 FQNNGV, per germline. The DNA for the CDR3 is TGTGCCAGCAGCTTTCGCCGGGACAGGGGAAATTCACCCCTCCACTTT. This codes for CASSFRRDRGNSPLHF.

This clone was seen once. The V and J genes are TRBV2 and TRBJ2-6; possibly TRBD1 for D (5 bases). The germline V and J ends were trimmed by 4 bases and 1 base, with 14 bases remaining between them. CDR1 is SNHLY, CDR2 FYNNEI, per germline. This CDR3 spans 17 amino acids. The CDR3 DNA reads TGTGCCAGCAGTGTGAGCAGGGCGGCTTCTGGGGCCAACGTCCTGACTTTC. The encoded protein is CASSVSRAASGANVLTF.

The chain joins TRBV5-1 to TRBJ1-3; the D gene is possibly TRBD1 (6 bases). The CDR3 is 17 residues long. Trimming left V 0 bases short and J 0 bases short, with 13 bases between. Germline CDR1 and CDR2: SGHRS and YFSETQ. The CDR3 spells CASSLAGAVLSGNTIYF. The CDR3 coding sequence is TGCGCCAGCAGCTTGGCAGGGGCCGTCCTCTCTGGAAACACCATATATTTT.

The chain combines TRBV4-1 with TRBJ1-5; D might be TRBD1 (5 bases). V shed 1 base and J shed 1 base, with 14 bases lying between them. This CDR3 comprises 17 residues. Germline V CDR1 and CDR2: MGHRA, YSYEKL. The CDR3 sequence is CASSQGGGFPSNQPQHF. CDR3 bases: TGCGCCAGCAGCCAAGGGGGGGGGTTTCCGAGCAATCAGCCCCAGCATTTT.

The chain has TRBV29-1 and TRBJ2-7; 8 nucleotides agree with TRBD2. V gave up 4 bases and J gave up 2 bases; unmatched junction bases: 4. This CDR3 region has 13 residues. CDR1 and CDR2 (germline): SQVTM, ANQGSEA. This chain's CDR3 is CSVVAGTAYEQYF. In DNA form, the CDR3 reads TGCAGCGTTGTAGCGGGGACTGCCTACGAGCAGTACTTC.

The chain combines TRBV6-5 with TRBJ1-5; 8 nucleotides match TRBD1. Unmatched junction bases numbered 6, after V lost 6 bases and J lost 5 bases. The CDR3 contains 14 residues. The germline CDR1 and CDR2 sequences are MNHEY and SVGAGI. Here the CDR3 reads CASRKDRDDQPQHF. CDR3 DNA sequence: TGTGCCAGCAGGAAGGACAGGGATGATCAGCCCCAGCATTTT.

The J gene is TRBJ2-4, the V gene TRBV2; 7 nucleotides line up with TRBD1. Losses at the gene ends were 10 bases for V and 0 bases for J; bases not matched to a gene: 9. Germline CDR1 and CDR2: SNHLY and FYNNEI. The CDR3 runs 15 residues. The chain's CDR3 is CATSRDRGAKNIQYF. The CDR3 DNA sequence: TGTGCCACCTCTCGGGACAGAGGAGCCAAAAACATTCAGTACTTC.

The V gene is TRBV28, the J gene TRBJ1-1; TRBD1 might be the D (5 bases). The germline CDR1 and CDR2 sequences are MDHEN and SYDVKM. The CDR3 is 12 residues long. V gave up 3 bases and J gave up 11 bases, with 13 bases separating them. The CDR3 DNA follows: TGTGCCAGCAGTTTGGGCAGGGTGGGTGCTTTCTTT. Protein product: CASSLGRVGAFF.

The chain combines TRBV27 with TRBJ2-4; TRBD1 is a possible D gene (5 bases). V lost 6 bases and J lost 2, with 23 bases in between. The CDR3 contains 18 residues. Germline V gene lookup returns CDR1 MNHEY and CDR2 SMNVEV (reference sequence). The CDR3 loop is CASRTFLRQNFSKNIQYF. As DNA, the CDR3 is TGTGCCAGCAGAACTTTCTTACGACAGAACTTTTCCAAAAACATTCAGTACTTC.